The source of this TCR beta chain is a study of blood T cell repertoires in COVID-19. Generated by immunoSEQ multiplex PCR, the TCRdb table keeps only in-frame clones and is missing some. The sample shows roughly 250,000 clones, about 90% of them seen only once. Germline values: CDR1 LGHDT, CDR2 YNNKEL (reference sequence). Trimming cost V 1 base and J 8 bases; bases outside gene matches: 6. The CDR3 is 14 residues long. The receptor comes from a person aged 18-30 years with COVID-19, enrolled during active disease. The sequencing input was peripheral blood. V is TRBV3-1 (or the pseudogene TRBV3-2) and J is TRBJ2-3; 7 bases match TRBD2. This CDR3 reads CASSQASSGSTQYF. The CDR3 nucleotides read TGTGCCAGCAGCCAAGCTTCTAGCGGAAGTACGCAGTATTTT.